This T cell receptor beta chain was captured in a study of cytomegalovirus exposure and HLA in healthy donors. Regarding the study as a whole: The study recorded fewer than 200 TCR beta chains that were cytomegalovirus-associated.

The CDR3 is 13 amino acids. Germline CDR1 GTSNPN, CDR2 SVGIG (reference sequence). The J segment lost 0 bases and the V segment lost 5 bases, leaving 3 bases of the junction unmatched. A word on this clone: The antigen remains undetermined.

Primers: 60 Vbeta forward and 13 Jbeta reverse. Sequenced by immunoSEQ multiplex PCR; TCRdb stores in-frame clones only, minus some. The sample consists of roughly 130,000 clones, about 83% of them appearing once. The chain carries TRBV30 and TRBJ1-1; 7 bases fit TRBD1. This clonotype was obtained from a girl between 2 and 10 years old in good health and CMV-seronegative. The specimen sequenced was PBMCs. CDR3 sequence: CAWAGQMNTEAFF. Here the CDR3 DNA reads TGTGCCTGGGCGGGACAGATGAACACTGAAGCTTTCTTT.